Presented here are 12 T cell receptor beta chains from one specimen sequenced in a study of blood T cell repertoires in COVID-19. The method was immunoSEQ multiplex PCR; TCRdb's version includes in-frame clones alone and lacks a portion of them. The sample lists some 260,000 clones; more than 65% were seen once. Material for sequencing was peripheral blood. These receptors were collected from a woman aged 40-49 years with active or convalescent COVID-19.

This clone was observed a handful of times. V is TRBV6-6 and J is TRBJ2-1, with 7 positions matching TRBD1. Germline CDR1 reads MNHNY; CDR2 reads SVGAGI (reference sequence). CDR3 length: 16 residues. V gave up 6 bases and J gave up 3 bases; unmatched junction bases: 11. The CDR3 sequence is CASREQTGDRYNEQFF. In DNA, the CDR3 is TGTGCCAGCAGGGAACAAACAGGGGACCGCTACAATGAGCAGTTCTTC.

The V gene is TRBV30, the J gene TRBJ1-1; 8 bases are shared with TRBD1. The ends lost 0 bases at V and 6 bases at J; junction bases unmatched: 6. The CDR3 loop spans 14 amino acids. The germline gives CDR1 GTSNPN, CDR2 SVGIG (reference sequence). CDR3 coding DNA: TGTGCCTGGAGTGTGTGGGACAGGATCCCTGAAGCTTTCTTT. Translated, it gives CAWSVWDRIPEAFF.

V usage is TRBV10-1 and J usage is TRBJ2-7; unclear D gene. V was pared by 5 bases and J by 3 bases, with 11 bases between. Per the germline V gene, CDR1 is WNHNN and CDR2 is SYGVQD (reference sequence). The CDR3 spans 13 residues. The CDR3 sequence: CASSNPLNYEQYF. CDR3 in DNA: TGCGCCAGCAGTAACCCCCTAAACTACGAGCAGTACTTC.

The chain combines TRBV6-5 with TRBJ1-2, with D perhaps matching TRBD1 (6 bases). Trimming took 5 bases from V and 7 from J, leaving 11 bases between them. The CDR3 covers 12 residues. The germline V gene has CDR1 MNHEY and CDR2 SVGAGI. The CDR3 DNA follows: TGTGCCAGCAGTAGTCAGGGGTTTGGCTACACCTTC. It encodes CASSSQGFGYTF.

This clone has more than one count but fewer than ten. This chain uses TRBV7-6 with TRBJ2-5, with TRBD1 identical over 8 bases. Per germline, CDR1 SGHVS and CDR2 FNYEAQ. This CDR3 region has 17 residues. V lost 4 bases, J lost 1 base, and 11 bases stayed unmatched. The DNA for the CDR3 is TGTGCCAGCAGCTCCAAACCAGGACAGGGCATCCAAGAGACCCAGTACTTC. It codes for CASSSKPGQGIQETQYF.

The chain carries TRBV3-1 (or the pseudogene TRBV3-2) and TRBJ1-5; no clear D gene. The ends were cut back, 0 bases at V and 7 bases at J, with 10 bases in the middle. The CDR3 totals 14 residues. Germline V CDR1 and CDR2: LGHDT, YNNKEL (reference sequence). CDR3 in DNA: TGTGCCAGCAGCCAAGATATTGCGGGCCAGCCCCAGCATTTT. Its translation: CASSQDIAGQPQHF.

This clone has just a few counts. V and J are TRBV25-1 and TRBJ1-1; tentative D call: TRBD1 (6 bases). Trimming pared 3 bases from V and 13 bases from J, leaving 18 bases between. CDR1 is MGHDK and CDR2 is SYGVNS in the germline V gene. The CDR3 extends over 13 amino acids. The CDR3 sequence is CASSDPNRAQGFF. The CDR3 DNA follows: TGTGCCAGCAGTGACCCTAACAGGGCCCAGGGTTTCTTT.

CDR3 region: CASSEFGGEFDTQYF. CDR3 bases: TGCGCCAGCAGTGAGTTTGGCGGGGAATTTGATACGCAGTATTTT. J is TRBJ2-3 and V is TRBV10-1, with a possible D match to TRBD2 (6 bases). The V gene lost 1 base and the J gene lost 6 bases, with 14 bases spanning the gap. The CDR3 loop spans 15 amino acids. Germline loops: CDR1 WNHNN, CDR2 SYGVQD (reference sequence).

The chain uses TRBV27 and TRBJ2-7; D is ambiguous. From germline, CDR1 is MNHEY and CDR2 SMNVEV (reference sequence). V lost 2 bases to trimming and J lost 7 bases, with 15 bases between them. This CDR3 region has 14 residues. The CDR3 spells CASSLAPDAWEQYV. The CDR3 DNA follows: TGTGCCAGCAGTTTAGCTCCCGATGCGTGGGAGCAGTACGTC.

This clone was observed a handful of times. The chain links TRBV6-5 to TRBJ1-6, with D possibly TRBD1 on 6 matching bases. V was clipped by 4 bases and J by 9 bases, with 19 bases between them. The CDR3 runs to 16 residues. Germline V CDR1 and CDR2: MNHEY, SVGAGI. CDR3 nucleotides: TGTGCCAGCAGTTTCCCTCCCCGGGGGGCTAGTTCACCCCTCCACTTT. This codes for CASSFPPRGASSPLHF.

This rearrangement joins TRBV30 to TRBJ1-6, with 7 bases matching TRBD1. The CDR3 covers 14 residues. Unmatched junction bases numbered 7, after V lost 1 base and J lost 10 bases. Germline values: CDR1 GTSNPN, CDR2 SVGIG (reference sequence). CDR3: CAWSGQGDGSPLHF. The CDR3 bases are TGTGCCTGGAGTGGTCAGGGGGACGGGTCACCCCTCCACTTT.

This rearrangement joins TRBV10-3 to TRBJ2-1; 7 nucleotides line up with TRBD2. Germline lookup yields CDR1 ENHRY and CDR2 SYGVKD. The junction had 8 bases not matched to a gene; V was cut back by 3 bases and J by 0 bases. The CDR3 covers 17 residues. CDR3 region: CAISDPTSVSSYNEQFF. The CDR3, as DNA: TGTGCCATCAGTGATCCTACTAGCGTTAGCTCCTACAATGAGCAGTTCTTC.